This T cell receptor (beta chain) is drawn from a study of T-cell memory formation after mild COVID-19. Study information: Clusters of TCRs were largely donor specific.

Findings of the study overall: A second wave expanding day 15 to 37 was CD4+-biased; contracting clones were balanced. Among contracting clones, CD4+ were mainly CM/EM and CD8+ enriched in EMRA.

Trimming left V 2 bases short and J 4 bases short, with 6 bases between. Germline V gene lookup returns CDR1 KGHDR and CDR2 SFDVKD. CDR3 size: 13 residues. In the case of this clonotype: The antigen is unknown.

Using its own MiXCR run on the 5' RACE reads, TCRdb lists one record per CDR3 protein. The table has 150,000 to 200,000 distinct CDR3 sequences, around a tenth seen once. The genes are TRBV24-1 and TRBJ2-3; D is unresolved. The source is a man aged 18 to 29 who had mild COVID-19 (a few samples of this study predate the infection). Cell type and time point are not known. Sequencing was done on a sample of PBMCs or a T cell subset sorted from them (not recorded which). CDR3 sequence: CATSDSWADTQYF. CDR3 nucleotides: TGTGCCACCAGTGATTCGTGGGCAGATACGCAGTATTTT.